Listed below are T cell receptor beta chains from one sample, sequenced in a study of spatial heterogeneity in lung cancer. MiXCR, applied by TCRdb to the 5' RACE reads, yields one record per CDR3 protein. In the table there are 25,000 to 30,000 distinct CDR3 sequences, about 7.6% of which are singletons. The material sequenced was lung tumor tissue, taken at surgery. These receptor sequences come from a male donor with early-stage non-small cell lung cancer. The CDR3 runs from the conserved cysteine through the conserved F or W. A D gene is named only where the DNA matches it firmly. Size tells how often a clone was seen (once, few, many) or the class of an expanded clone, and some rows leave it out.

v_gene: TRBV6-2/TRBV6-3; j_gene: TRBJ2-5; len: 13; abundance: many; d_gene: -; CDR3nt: TGTGCCAGCAGTTACGGAAGGGGAGAGACCCAGTACTTC; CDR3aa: CASSYGRGETQYF
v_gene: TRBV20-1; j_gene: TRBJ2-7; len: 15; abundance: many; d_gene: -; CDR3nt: TGCAGTGCTAGCAACCCTGAGAGATTTGGCTACGAGCAGTACTTC; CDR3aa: CSASNPERFGYEQYF
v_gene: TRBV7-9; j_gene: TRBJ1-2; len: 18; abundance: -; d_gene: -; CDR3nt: TGTGCCAGCAGCCCCCAAACCTTGACACCGATCGCTAACTATGGCTACACCTTC; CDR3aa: CASSPQTLTPIANYGYTF
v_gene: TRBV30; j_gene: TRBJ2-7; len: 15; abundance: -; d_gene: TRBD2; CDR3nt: TGTGCCTGGAGTGTACCCCCGGGGGGGCTGTACGAGCAGTACTTC; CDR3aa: CAWSVPPGGLYEQYF
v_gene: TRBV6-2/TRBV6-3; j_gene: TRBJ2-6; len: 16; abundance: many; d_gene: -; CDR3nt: TGTGCCAGCAGTTATCGTCGGGTTTCTGGGGCCAACGTCCTGACTTTC; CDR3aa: CASSYRRVSGANVLTF
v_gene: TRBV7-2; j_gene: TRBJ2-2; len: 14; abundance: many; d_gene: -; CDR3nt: TGTGCCAGCAGCGGTACTGGAGGCACCGGGGAGCTGTTTTTT; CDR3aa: CASSGTGGTGELFF
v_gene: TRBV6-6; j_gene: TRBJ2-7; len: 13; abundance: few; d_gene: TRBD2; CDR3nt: TGTGCCCTATCCCGGGGGGACTACTACGAGCAGTACTTC; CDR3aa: CALSRGDYYEQYF
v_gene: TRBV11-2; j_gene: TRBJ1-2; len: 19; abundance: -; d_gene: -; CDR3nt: TGTGCCAGCAGCACCTACCGGGCTACGCCGACGGGGGGCTTATATGGCTACACCTTC; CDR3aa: CASSTYRATPTGGLYGYTF
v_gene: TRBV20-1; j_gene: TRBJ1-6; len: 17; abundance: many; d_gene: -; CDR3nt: TGCAGTGCTAGAAGGTCGGGGGGCGACGCCTATAATTCACCCCTCCACTTT; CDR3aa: CSARRSGGDAYNSPLHF
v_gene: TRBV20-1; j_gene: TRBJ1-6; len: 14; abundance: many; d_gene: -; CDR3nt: TGCAGTGCCTTACTCGGAGGGAGTAATTCACCCCTCCACTTT; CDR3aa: CSALLGGSNSPLHF
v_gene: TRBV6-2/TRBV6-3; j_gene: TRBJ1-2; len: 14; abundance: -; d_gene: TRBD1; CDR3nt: TGTGCCAGCAGGCGTACAGGGGTTGACTATGGCTACACCTTC; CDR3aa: CASRRTGVDYGYTF
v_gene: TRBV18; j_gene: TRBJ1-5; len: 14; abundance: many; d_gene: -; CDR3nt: TGTGCCAGCTCACCAGGGGGGAACAATCAGCCCCAGCATTTT; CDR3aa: CASSPGGNNQPQHF
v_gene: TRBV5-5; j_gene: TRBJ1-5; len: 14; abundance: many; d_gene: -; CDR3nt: TGTGCCAGCAGCGCTAGATGGAGTAATCAGCCCCAGCATTTT; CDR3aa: CASSARWSNQPQHF
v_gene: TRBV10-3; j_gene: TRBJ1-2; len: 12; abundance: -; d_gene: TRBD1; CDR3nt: TGTGCCATCAGTCGACAGGGCTATGGCTACACCTTC; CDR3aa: CAISRQGYGYTF
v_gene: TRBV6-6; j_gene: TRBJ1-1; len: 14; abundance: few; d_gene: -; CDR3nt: TGTGCCAGCAGTTACGAGGTTTTCGACACTGAAGCTTTCTTT; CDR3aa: CASSYEVFDTEAFF
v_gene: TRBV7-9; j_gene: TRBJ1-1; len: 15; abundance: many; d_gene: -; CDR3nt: TGTGCCAGCAGCTTTCTAGGTCCGACGAACACTGAAGCTTTCTTT; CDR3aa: CASSFLGPTNTEAFF
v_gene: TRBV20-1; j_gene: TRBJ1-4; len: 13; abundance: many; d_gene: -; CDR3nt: TGCAGTGCTAAAGGGGGGGGTGGTGAAAAACTGTTTTTT; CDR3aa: CSAKGGGGEKLFF
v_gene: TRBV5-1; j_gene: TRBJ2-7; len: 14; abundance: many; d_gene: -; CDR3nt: TGCGCCAGCAGCCTCGGGGGTTACTCCTACGAGCAGTACTTC; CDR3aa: CASSLGGYSYEQYF
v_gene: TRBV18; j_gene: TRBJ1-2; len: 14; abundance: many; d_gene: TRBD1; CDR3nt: TGTGCCAGCTCACACCCGGACAGGGCAGGGGGCTACACCTTC; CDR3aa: CASSHPDRAGGYTF
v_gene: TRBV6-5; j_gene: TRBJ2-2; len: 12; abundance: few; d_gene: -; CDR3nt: TGTGCCAGCAGCCGGGACGCCGGGGAGCTGTTTTTT; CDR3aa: CASSRDAGELFF
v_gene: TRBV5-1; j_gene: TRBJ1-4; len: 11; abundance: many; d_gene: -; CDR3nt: TGCGCCAGCAGCTTCGGTGAAAAACTGTTTTTT; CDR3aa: CASSFGEKLFF
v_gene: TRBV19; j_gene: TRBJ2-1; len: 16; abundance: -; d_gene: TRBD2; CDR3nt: TGTGCCAGTAGTATAGGAGCGGGGGAGCACTACAATGAGCAGTTCTTC; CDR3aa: CASSIGAGEHYNEQFF
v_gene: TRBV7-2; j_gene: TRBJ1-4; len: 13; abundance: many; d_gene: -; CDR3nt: TGTGCCAGCAGCTTTGCTGTCGGTGAAAAACTGTTTTTT; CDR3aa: CASSFAVGEKLFF
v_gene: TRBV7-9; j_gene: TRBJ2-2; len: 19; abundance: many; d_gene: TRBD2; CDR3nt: TGTGCCAGCAGCCCCCCCTCGGGAGGTTTGGCGGTGAACACCGGGGAGCTGTTTTTT; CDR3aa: CASSPPSGGLAVNTGELFF
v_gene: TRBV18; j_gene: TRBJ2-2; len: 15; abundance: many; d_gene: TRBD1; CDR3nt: TGTGCCAGCTCACCAACTTCAGGGGGCACCGGGGAGCTGTTTTTT; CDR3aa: CASSPTSGGTGELFF
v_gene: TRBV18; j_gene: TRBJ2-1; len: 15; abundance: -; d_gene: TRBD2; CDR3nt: TGTGCCAGCTCACAAGGACTAGCGGGGGGAGATAAGCAGTTCTTC; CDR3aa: CASSQGLAGGDKQFF
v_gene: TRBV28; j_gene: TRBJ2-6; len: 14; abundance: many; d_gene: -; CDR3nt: TGTGCCAGCAGTCTACACTCTGGGGCCAACGTCCTGACTTTC; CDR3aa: CASSLHSGANVLTF
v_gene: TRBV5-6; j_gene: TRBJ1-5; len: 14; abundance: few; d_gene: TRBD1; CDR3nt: TGTGCCAGCAGGGACAGGGACTCCAATCAGCCCCAGCATTTT; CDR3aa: CASRDRDSNQPQHF
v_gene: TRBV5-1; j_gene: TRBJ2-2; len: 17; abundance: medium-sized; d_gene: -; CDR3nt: TGCGCCAGCAGCTTGGCTCCAGCTCGGGAAGAGACCGGGGAGCTGTTTTTT; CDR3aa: CASSLAPAREETGELFF
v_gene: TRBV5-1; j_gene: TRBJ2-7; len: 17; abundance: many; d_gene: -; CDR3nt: TGCGCCAGCAGCTTGGAAGGTGGTCAGGAAGGGTCCTACGAGCAGTACTTC; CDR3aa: CASSLEGGQEGSYEQYF
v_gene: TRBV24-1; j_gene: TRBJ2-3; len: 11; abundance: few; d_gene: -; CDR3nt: TGTGCCACCAGTTATACAGATACGCAGTATTTT; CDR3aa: CATSYTDTQYF
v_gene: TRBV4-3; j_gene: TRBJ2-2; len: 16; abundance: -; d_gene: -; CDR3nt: TGCGCCAGCAGCCAAGGGGGGCTTGGATGGGCCGGGGAGCTGTTTTTT; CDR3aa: CASSQGGLGWAGELFF
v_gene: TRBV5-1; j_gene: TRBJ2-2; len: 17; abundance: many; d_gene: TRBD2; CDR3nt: TGCGCCAGCAGCGAGGGACACAGCGGGGGAAGAATCGGGGAGCTGTTTTTT; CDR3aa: CASSEGHSGGRIGELFF
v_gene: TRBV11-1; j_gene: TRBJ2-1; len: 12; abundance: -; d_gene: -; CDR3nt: TGTGCCAGCAGCTTCAGTTACAATGAGCAGTTCTTC; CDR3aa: CASSFSYNEQFF
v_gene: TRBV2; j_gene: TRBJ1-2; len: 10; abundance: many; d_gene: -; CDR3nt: TGTGCCAGCAGTTGGGATGGCTACACCTTC; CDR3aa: CASSWDGYTF